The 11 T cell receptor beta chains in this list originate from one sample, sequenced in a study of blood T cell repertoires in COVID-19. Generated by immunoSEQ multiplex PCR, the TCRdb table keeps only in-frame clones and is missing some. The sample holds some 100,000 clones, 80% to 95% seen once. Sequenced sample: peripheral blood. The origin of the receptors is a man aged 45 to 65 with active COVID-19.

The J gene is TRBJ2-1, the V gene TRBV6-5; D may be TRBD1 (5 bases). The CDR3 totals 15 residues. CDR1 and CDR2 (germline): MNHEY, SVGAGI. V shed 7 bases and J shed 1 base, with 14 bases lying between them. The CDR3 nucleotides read TGTGCCAGCACCCCTACCCGACAGTCCTACAATGAGCAGTTCTTC. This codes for CASTPTRQSYNEQFF.

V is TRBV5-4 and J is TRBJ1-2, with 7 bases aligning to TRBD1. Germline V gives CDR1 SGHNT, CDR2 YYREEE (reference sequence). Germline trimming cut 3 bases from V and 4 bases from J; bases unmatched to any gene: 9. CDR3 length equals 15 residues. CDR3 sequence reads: CASSSRGTASYGYTF. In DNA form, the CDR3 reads TGTGCCAGCAGCTCTCGTGGGACAGCTTCCTATGGCTACACCTTC.

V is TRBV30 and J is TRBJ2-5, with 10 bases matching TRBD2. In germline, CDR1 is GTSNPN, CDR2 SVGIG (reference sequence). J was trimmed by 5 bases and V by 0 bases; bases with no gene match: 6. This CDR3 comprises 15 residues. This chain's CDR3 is CAWSVRLAGGETQYF. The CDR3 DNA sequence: TGTGCCTGGAGTGTACGGTTAGCGGGGGGTGAGACCCAGTACTTC.

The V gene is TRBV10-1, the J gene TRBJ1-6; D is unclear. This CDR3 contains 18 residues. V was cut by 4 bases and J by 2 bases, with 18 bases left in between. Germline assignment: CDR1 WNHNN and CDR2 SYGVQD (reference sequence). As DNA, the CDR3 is TGCGCCAGCAGTGTTTCAAAGCGGGAGGACGCCTATAATTCACCCCTCCACTTT. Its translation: CASSVSKREDAYNSPLHF.

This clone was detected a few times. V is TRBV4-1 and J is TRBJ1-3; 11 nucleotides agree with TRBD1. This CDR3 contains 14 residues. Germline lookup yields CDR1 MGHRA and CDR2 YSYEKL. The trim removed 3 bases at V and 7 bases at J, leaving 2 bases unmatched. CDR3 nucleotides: TGCGCCAGCAGCCAGGACAGGGGGCGGAACACCATATATTTT. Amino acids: CASSQDRGRNTIYF.

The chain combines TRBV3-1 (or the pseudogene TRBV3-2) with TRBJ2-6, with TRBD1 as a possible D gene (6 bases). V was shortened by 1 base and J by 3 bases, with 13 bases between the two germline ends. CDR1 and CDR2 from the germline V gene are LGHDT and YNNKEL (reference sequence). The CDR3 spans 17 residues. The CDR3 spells CASSQARGEFGANVLTF. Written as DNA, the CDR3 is TGTGCCAGCAGCCAAGCCAGGGGCGAATTTGGGGCCAACGTCCTGACTTTC.

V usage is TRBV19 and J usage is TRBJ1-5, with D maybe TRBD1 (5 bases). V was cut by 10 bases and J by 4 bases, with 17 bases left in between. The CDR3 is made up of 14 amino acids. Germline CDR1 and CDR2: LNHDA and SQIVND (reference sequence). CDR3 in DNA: TGTGCCATCAGTGGGACGGGAGGGAATCAGCCCCAGCATTTT. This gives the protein CAISGTGGNQPQHF.

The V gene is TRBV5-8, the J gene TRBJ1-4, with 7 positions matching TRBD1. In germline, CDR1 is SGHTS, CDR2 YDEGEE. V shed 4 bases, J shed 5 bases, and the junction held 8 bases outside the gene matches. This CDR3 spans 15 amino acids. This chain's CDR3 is CASSLPGQANEKLFF. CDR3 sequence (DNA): TGTGCCAGCAGCCTGCCCGGACAGGCGAATGAAAAACTGTTTTTT.

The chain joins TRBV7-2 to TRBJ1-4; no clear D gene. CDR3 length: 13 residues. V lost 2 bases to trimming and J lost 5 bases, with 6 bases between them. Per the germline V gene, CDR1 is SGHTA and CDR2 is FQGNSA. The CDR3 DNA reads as TGTGCCAGCAGCTTAAGCCCGAATGAAAAACTGTTTTTT. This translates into CASSLSPNEKLFF.

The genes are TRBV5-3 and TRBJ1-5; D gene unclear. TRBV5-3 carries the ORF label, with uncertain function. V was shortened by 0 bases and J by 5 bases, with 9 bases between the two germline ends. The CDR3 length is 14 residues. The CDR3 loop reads CARSLVRRDQPQHF. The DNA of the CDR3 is TGTGCCAGAAGCTTGGTCCGGAGGGATCAGCCCCAGCATTTT.

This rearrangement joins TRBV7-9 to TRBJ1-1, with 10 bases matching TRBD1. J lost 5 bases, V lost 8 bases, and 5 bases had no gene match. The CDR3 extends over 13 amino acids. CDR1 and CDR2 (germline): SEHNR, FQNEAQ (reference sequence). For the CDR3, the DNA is TGTGCCAGCGGCAGGACAGGGGGAACTGAAGCTTTCTTT. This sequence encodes CASGRTGGTEAFF.